The rows below give T cell receptor beta chains drawn from one sample of a study of T cells after yellow fever vaccination. TCRdb re-derived calls from the 5' RACE reads in MiXCR, one entry per CDR3 protein. This table holds about 230,000 distinct CDR3 sequences, approximately 6.7% found once. The material sequenced was CD4+ T cells sorted from PBMCs, taken on the day of the yellow fever booster vaccination. Receptors originate from a young man who received the YFV17D yellow fever vaccine. The CDR3 runs from the conserved cysteine through the conserved F or W. A D gene is named only where the DNA matches it firmly. The size entry is marked missing in some rows and otherwise reads once, few, many or a size class.

few,TRBV18,TRBJ2-7,TRBD1,TGTGCCAGCTCACCAGGGACAGGGCCAAGCTCCTACGAGCAGTACTTC,CASSPGTGPSSYEQYF
NA,TRBV7-2,TRBJ2-7,TRBD1,TGTGCCAGCAGCACATCCCGGGACAGGCCCTACGAGCAGTACTTC,CASSTSRDRPYEQYF
many,TRBV4-3,TRBJ2-3,NA,TGCGCCAGCAGCCAAGGGCGGAATACGCAGTATTTT,CASSQGRNTQYF
many,TRBV18,TRBJ2-7,NA,TGTGCCAGCTCACCATACGGAGACTCGGCCTACGAGCAGTACTTC,CASSPYGDSAYEQYF
NA,TRBV19,TRBJ2-1,TRBD2,TGTGCCAGTAGTATGACGTGGCGGGAGCATGAGCAGTTCTTC,CASSMTWREHEQFF
many,TRBV30,TRBJ1-1,NA,TGTGCCTGGAGTGTACTTACGGGAGACACTGAAGCTTTCTTT,CAWSVLTGDTEAFF
NA,TRBV10-3,TRBJ2-3,NA,TGTGCCATCTCTACCACAGATACGCAGTATTTT,CAISTTDTQYF
many,TRBV24-1,TRBJ2-1,NA,TGTGCCACCAGTGATTTGGCCCCTACGTCCTACAATGAGCAGTTCTTC,CATSDLAPTSYNEQFF
many,TRBV3-1,TRBJ2-7,NA,TGTGCCAGCAGCCAAGCGGGCAATCGACTGGGCGAGCAGTACTTC,CASSQAGNRLGEQYF
NA,TRBV15,TRBJ2-7,TRBD1,TGTGCCTCTAAGAGTCCGGGACAGCGAACGAAATGCTACGAGCAGTACTTC,CASKSPGQRTKCYEQYF
few,TRBV19,TRBJ2-3,TRBD1,TGTGCCAGTAACGACAGGGGGCATCCAGATACGCAGTATTTT,CASNDRGHPDTQYF
few,TRBV4-3,TRBJ1-3,TRBD1,TGCGCCAGCAGCCAAGGGCCTCCGGGACAGCAAAACTCTGGAAACACCATATATTTT,CASSQGPPGQQNSGNTIYF
few,TRBV4-3,TRBJ2-1,TRBD2,TGCGCCAGCAGGAAGGGACTAGCGGAGATGGGGAATGAGCAGTTCTTC,CASRKGLAEMGNEQFF
few,TRBV6-2/TRBV6-3,TRBJ2-2,NA,TGTGCCAGCAGTTACCAAACAGGCACCGGGGAGCTGTTTTTT,CASSYQTGTGELFF
NA,TRBV7-2,TRBJ1-1,NA,TGTGCCAGCAGCTTAGCGGCGGTCGGGACTGAAGCTTTCTTT,CASSLAAVGTEAFF